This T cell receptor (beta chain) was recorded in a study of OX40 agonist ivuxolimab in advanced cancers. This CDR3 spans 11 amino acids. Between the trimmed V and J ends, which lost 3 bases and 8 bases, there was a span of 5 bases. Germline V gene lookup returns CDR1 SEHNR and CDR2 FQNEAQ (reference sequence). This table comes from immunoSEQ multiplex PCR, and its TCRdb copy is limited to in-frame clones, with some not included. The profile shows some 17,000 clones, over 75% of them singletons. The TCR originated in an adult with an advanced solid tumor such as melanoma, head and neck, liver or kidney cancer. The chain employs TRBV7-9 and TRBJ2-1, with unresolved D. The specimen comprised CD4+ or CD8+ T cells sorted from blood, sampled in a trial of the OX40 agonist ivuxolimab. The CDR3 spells CASSFFDEQFF. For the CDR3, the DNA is TGTGCCAGCAGCTTTTTCGATGAGCAGTTCTTC.